The 31 T cell receptor beta chains below were found in one sample sequenced in a study of T cell responses to AZD1222 COVID-19 vaccine. Using immunoSEQ multiplex PCR, the repertoire was profiled, and TCRdb retains in-frame clones only, with some absent. The sample carries 92,000 or so clones, 90% recorded once. This specimen was peripheral blood, taken on day 0 of AZD1222 vaccination. Every receptor here comes from an adult in good health.

CDR3 amino acids: CASSQDLPGAGWDYEQYF. Here the CDR3 DNA reads TGCGCCAGCAGCCAAGATCTTCCCGGAGCGGGATGGGACTACGAGCAGTACTTC. The chain couples TRBV4-3 to TRBJ2-7, with TRBD2 identical over 7 bases. Germline CDR1 is LGHNA and CDR2 is YSLEER. V was pared by 0 bases and J by 3 bases, with 14 bases of the junction left unmatched. CDR3 size: 18 residues.

The rearrangement links TRBV7-9 to TRBJ2-3; 7 bases match TRBD1. The CDR3 spans 15 residues. Germline values: CDR1 SEHNR, CDR2 FQNEAQ (reference sequence). V was clipped by 0 bases and J by 6 bases; unmatched bases: 6. The CDR3 sequence: CASSLAGQALDTQYF. CDR3 nucleotides: TGTGCCAGCAGCTTAGCCGGACAGGCCTTGGATACGCAGTATTTT.

The V call is TRBV13, the J call TRBJ1-2, with 8 bases matching TRBD1. Trimming removed 5 bases from V and 8 bases from J; junction bases left unmatched: 10. The CDR3 sequence is 14 residues long. Looked up from germline, CDR1 is PRHDT and CDR2 is FYEKMQ (reference sequence). This CDR3 reads CASSPMTGDGGYTF. The CDR3 DNA follows: TGTGCCAGCAGCCCAATGACAGGGGACGGAGGCTACACCTTC.

The V gene is TRBV6-5, the J gene TRBJ2-1, with TRBD2 as a possible D gene (5 bases). Germline CDR1 reads MNHEY; CDR2 reads SVGAGI. Deletions cut 7 bases from V and 5 bases from J, with 15 bases between. This CDR3 has 14 amino acids. CDR3 DNA: TGTGCCAGCAATCGCGAGGGTCTTGACAATGAGCAGTTCTTC. Protein product: CASNREGLDNEQFF.

The rearrangement uses TRBV5-1 and TRBJ2-2, with 8 bases lining up with TRBD1. There are 14 residues in the CDR3. Germline loops: CDR1 SGHRS, CDR2 YFSETQ. Trimming at V came to 1 base and at J to 4 bases, leaving 0 bases not matched to a gene. CDR3 residues: CASSLTGGTGELFF. In DNA, the CDR3 is TGCGCCAGCAGCTTGACAGGGGGCACCGGGGAGCTGTTTTTT.

V and J are TRBV23-1 and TRBJ1-1, with no clear D. TRBV23-1 is recorded as an ORF, its role being uncertain. The CDR3 spans 17 residues. V dropped 4 bases and J dropped 4 bases, with 22 bases sitting between them. The CDR3 sequence is CASSRGVRKRLSTEAFF. The CDR3, as DNA: TGCGCCAGCAGTCGCGGGGTCCGGAAAAGACTGTCCACTGAAGCTTTCTTT.

This clone was detected only once. The genes are TRBV6-5 and TRBJ1-1, with 7 positions matching TRBD1. The trim removed 8 bases at V and 5 bases at J, leaving 8 bases unmatched. Germline CDR1 reads MNHEY; CDR2 reads SVGAGI. This CDR3 contains 13 residues. In nucleotides, the CDR3 is TGTGCCAGCGAGCCGAGGGGGCGTACTGAAGCTTTCTTT. It encodes CASEPRGRTEAFF.

This rearrangement joins TRBV9 to TRBJ2-1; D gene ambiguous. This CDR3 is built from 14 residues. Deletions cut 0 bases from V and 6 bases from J, with 10 bases between. The germline V gene has CDR1 SGDLS and CDR2 YYNGEE. This CDR3 reads CASSVGSGSNEQFF. CDR3 in DNA: TGTGCCAGCAGCGTAGGCAGTGGCAGCAATGAGCAGTTCTTC.

This chain joins TRBV4-3 and TRBJ2-7, with TRBD1 as a possible D gene (6 bases). V was trimmed by 0 bases and J by 10 bases, leaving 13 bases between them. Germline loops: CDR1 LGHNA, CDR2 YSLEER. There are 13 residues in the CDR3. The CDR3 DNA reads TGCGCCAGCAGCCAAGATTTGACCGGGACACAGTACTTC. This gives the protein CASSQDLTGTQYF.

The rearrangement uses TRBV7-9 and TRBJ2-5, with 7 bases identical to TRBD2. V shed 7 bases, J shed 5 bases, and the junction held 16 bases outside the gene matches. Germline assignment: CDR1 SEHNR and CDR2 FQNEAQ (reference sequence). The CDR3 has 16 amino acids. Here the CDR3 DNA reads TGTGCCAGCACCCGGGTACGGGGGGAGTTGGAGGAGACCCAGTACTTC. It encodes CASTRVRGELEETQYF.

The chain recombines TRBV4-3 with TRBJ2-5; 7 nucleotides match TRBD1. The CDR3 is made up of 15 amino acids. Germline CDR1 LGHNA, CDR2 YSLEER. With V trimmed by 0 bases and J by 4 bases, 5 bases remained unmatched. CDR3 residues: CASSQDQSGGETQYF. CDR3 DNA: TGCGCCAGCAGCCAAGATCAGTCAGGGGGAGAGACCCAGTACTTC.

This chain links TRBV28 with TRBJ2-2; D possibly matches TRBD1 or TRBD2 (6 bases each). This CDR3 has 14 amino acids. The V gene lost 8 bases and the J gene lost 3 bases, with 13 bases spanning the gap. Per the germline V gene, CDR1 is MDHEN and CDR2 is SYDVKM. CDR3 sequence reads: CASWEDRHTGELFF. CDR3 coding DNA: TGTGCCAGCTGGGAGGACAGACACACCGGGGAGCTGTTTTTT.

The V gene is TRBV4-2, the J gene TRBJ2-3; D gene ambiguous. The germline V and J ends were trimmed by 1 base and 0 bases, with 5 bases remaining between them. Germline V gene data show CDR1 as LGHNA and CDR2 as YNFKEQ. The CDR3 has 14 amino acids. The CDR3 DNA reads as TGTGCCAGCAGCCAAGCGGCGAGCACAGATACGCAGTATTTT. This gives the protein CASSQAASTDTQYF.

This chain uses TRBV9 with TRBJ2-2, with TRBD2 identical over 10 bases. J gave up 6 bases and V 4 bases, and 6 bases lay outside the gene matches. CDR3 size: 15 residues. In germline, CDR1 is SGDLS, CDR2 YYNGEE. Written as DNA, the CDR3 is TGTGCCAGCAGCCCCAGCAGCGGGAGGGCCGGGGAGCTGTTTTTT. Encoded protein: CASSPSSGRAGELFF.

V gene TRBV11-2 combines with J gene TRBJ2-5, with D tentatively TRBD1 (5 bases). Germline V gene data show CDR1 as SGHAT and CDR2 as FQNNGV. The CDR3 runs to 15 residues. V lost 0 bases and J 2 bases, leaving 10 bases between the germline ends. The CDR3 loop reads CASSLDGRTQETQYF. CDR3 in DNA: TGTGCCAGCAGCTTAGACGGACGGACACAAGAGACCCAGTACTTC.

V gene TRBV19 combines with J gene TRBJ1-6, with 10 bases that match TRBD1. The CDR3 covers 15 residues. V lost 8 bases and J lost 7; bases outside the gene matches: 8. Looked up from germline, CDR1 is LNHDA and CDR2 is SQIVND (reference sequence). CDR3 bases: TGTGCCAGTGGAGACTTGGGACAGGGGAATTCACCCCTCCACTTT. Its protein is CASGDLGQGNSPLHF. The full variable domain, in which reference TRBV19 and TRBJ1-6 provide the parts outside the CDR3, is DGGITQSPKYLFRKEGQNVTLSCEQNLNHDAMYWYRQDPGQGLRLIYYSQIVNDFQKGDIAEGYSVSREKKESFPLTVTSAQKNPTAFYLCASGDLGQGNSPLHFGNGTRLTVT.

The gene calls are TRBV28 and TRBJ2-5; 10 positions match TRBD2. The CDR3 has 17 residues. In germline, CDR1 is MDHEN, CDR2 SYDVKM. DNA of the CDR3: TGTGATCCCCACAGGTTCTTAGCGGGAGGCCACCAAGAGACCCAGTACTTC. Translation gives CDPHRFLAGGHQETQYF.

The genes are TRBV5-1 and TRBJ1-5, with D perhaps TRBD1 (5 bases). The CDR3 totals 14 residues. Germline CDR1 and CDR2: SGHRS and YFSETQ. The germline V and J ends were trimmed by 5 bases and 3 bases, with 12 bases remaining between them. The CDR3 nucleotides are TGCGCCAGCAGACCTGACAGTAACAATCAGCCCCAGCATTTT. Protein: CASRPDSNNQPQHF.

The V and J genes are TRBV28 and TRBJ2-7, with TRBD1 as a possible D gene (6 bases). Per the germline V gene, CDR1 is MDHEN and CDR2 is SYDVKM. The V and J ends lost 7 bases and 4 bases respectively, with 20 bases between them. This CDR3 is built from 15 residues. The DNA for the CDR3 is TGTGCCAGCAATCTCGCTGGGGCAGGGGAGTACGAGCAGTACTTC. It yields the protein CASNLAGAGEYEQYF.

This chain joins TRBV9 and TRBJ2-6; TRBD2 matches 11 bases. The germline gives CDR1 SGDLS, CDR2 YYNGEE. V gave up 2 bases and J gave up 0 bases; unmatched junction bases: 7. There are 19 residues in the CDR3. CDR3 amino acids: CASSVIAGGPGSGANVLTF. The CDR3 nucleotides read TGTGCCAGCAGCGTTATAGCGGGAGGGCCCGGCTCTGGGGCCAACGTCCTGACTTTC.

V usage is TRBV2 and J usage is TRBJ2-1; TRBD2 aligns across 7 bases. J was trimmed by 9 bases and V by 6 bases; bases with no gene match: 11. The germline CDR1 and CDR2 sequences are SNHLY and FYNNEI. This CDR3 has 14 residues. The CDR3 region has the DNA TGTGCCAGCAGCGTAAATCGGGGGGACGCTGAGCAGTTCTTC. Translating gives CASSVNRGDAEQFF.

V usage is TRBV7-2 and J usage is TRBJ2-7, with a weak D call TRBD1 (6 bases). CDR3 length equals 16 residues. The germline V gene encodes CDR1 SGHTA and CDR2 FQGNSA. The V gene lost 4 bases and the J gene lost 0 bases, with 16 bases spanning the gap. The CDR3 DNA is TGTGCCAGCAGCTGGGGACACGGGCGGTCCTCCTACGAGCAGTACTTC. Its protein product is CASSWGHGRSSYEQYF.

This chain connects TRBV7-2 to TRBJ1-3, with 8 bases fitting TRBD1. Germline V gives CDR1 SGHTA, CDR2 FQGNSA. The trim removed 2 bases at V and 4 bases at J, leaving 16 bases unmatched. The CDR3 totals 19 residues. CDR3 bases: TGTGCCAGCAGCTTATTATCCCCCCCTCCAGGGGGCAGGGGAAACACCATATATTTT. Its protein product is CASSLLSPPPGGRGNTIYF.

This chain links TRBV18 with TRBJ2-7; 7 nucleotides align to TRBD1. This CDR3 comprises 14 residues. Germline V gives CDR1 KGHSH, CDR2 LQKENI. After removal of 2 bases from V and 6 bases from J, the junction contained 7 bases not matched to a gene. The CDR3 nucleotides are TGTGCCAGCTCACCAGAGACAGGGTTGGGCGAGCAGTACTTC. Protein product: CASSPETGLGEQYF.

V is TRBV2 and J is TRBJ1-5; D call uncertain. Germline CDR1 is SNHLY and CDR2 is FYNNEI. Trimming pared 4 bases from V and 3 bases from J, leaving 10 bases between. The CDR3 length is 14 residues. The CDR3 protein is CASSVGTFNQPQHF. The CDR3 region has the DNA TGTGCCAGCAGTGTAGGTACCTTCAATCAGCCCCAGCATTTT.

V and J are TRBV30 and TRBJ1-4; D remains unclear. CDR3 size: 14 residues. The V and J ends lost 3 bases and 6 bases respectively, with 14 bases between them. Germline V gives CDR1 GTSNPN, CDR2 SVGIG (reference sequence). CDR3 sequence (DNA): TGTGCCTGGAGCCCCAGCCCGGCCTATGAAAAACTGTTTTTT. Translated, it gives CAWSPSPAYEKLFF.

This rearrangement joins TRBV7-2 to TRBJ2-7; weak D call: TRBD2 (5 bases). Germline V CDR1 and CDR2: SGHTA, FQGNSA. Trimming shortened V by 7 bases and J by 0 bases, and 13 bases separated the two germline ends. This CDR3 spans 14 amino acids. CDR3 in amino acids: CASNRLGSSYEQYF. CDR3 bases: TGTGCCAGCAATCGACTTGGGAGCTCCTACGAGCAGTACTTC. Based on the CDR3 plus reference TRBV7-2 and TRBJ2-7, the full variable domain is GAGVSQSPSNKVTEKGKDVELRCDPISGHTALYWYRQSLGQGLEFLIYFQGNSAPDKSGLPSDRFSAERTGGSVSTLTIQRTQQEDSAVYLCASNRLGSSYEQYFGPGTRLTVT.

The gene calls are TRBV28 and TRBJ2-1; the D is unclear. The V end lost 1 base, the J end lost 8 bases, and 15 bases lay between the germline ends. The CDR3 covers 15 residues. Looked up from germline, CDR1 is MDHEN and CDR2 is SYDVKM. As DNA, the CDR3 is TGTGCCAGCAGTTTATCCAGGTACTTCATCGATGAGCAGTTCTTC. It encodes CASSLSRYFIDEQFF.

The chain uses TRBV5-4 and TRBJ2-1, with 11 bases aligning to TRBD2. This CDR3 is built from 13 residues. Germline values: CDR1 SGHNT, CDR2 YYREEE (reference sequence). V shed 1 base, J shed 10 bases, and the junction held 1 base outside the gene matches. The CDR3 DNA reads TGTGCCAGCAGCTTGCCTAGCGGGAGGGAGCAGTTCTTC. Its translation is CASSLPSGREQFF.

This clone has just one count. The chain joins TRBV7-2 to TRBJ1-5; the D gene is possibly TRBD1 (5 bases). CDR1 is SGHTA and CDR2 is FQGNSA in the germline V gene. The ends were cut back, 4 bases at V and 5 bases at J, with 9 bases in the middle. The CDR3 is 13 amino acids. CDR3 nucleotides: TGTGCCAGCAGCTCCCAGGGCGATCAGCCCCAGCATTTT. Residues: CASSSQGDQPQHF.

This clone was found once. V is TRBV7-6 and J is TRBJ1-1; 8 nucleotides line up with TRBD1. Germline CDR1 reads SGHVS; CDR2 reads FNYEAQ. The ends lost 5 bases at V and 5 bases at J; junction bases unmatched: 13. This CDR3 is built from 16 residues. The DNA for the CDR3 is TGTGCCAGCAGCCTTTTAACCAGGGGGCGCGGAACTGAAGCTTTCTTT. Translation: CASSLLTRGRGTEAFF.